This T cell receptor beta chain is drawn from a study of control samples from healthy donors and cancer patients. The length of the CDR3 is 16 residues. CDR1 is SGHTS and CDR2 is YDEGEE in the germline V gene. V was trimmed by 4 bases and J by 2 bases, leaving 18 bases between them. Clones were read by immunoSEQ multiplex PCR, and TCRdb kept only the in-frame ones, dropping some. Among 90,000 to 100,000 clones listed, approximately 80% were seen once. This clone came up a few times. The sequence derives from a woman aged 25 to 39 in good health. V gene TRBV5-8 combines with J gene TRBJ1-1; D is unresolved. Specimen: blood. The CDR3 reads CASSRGRKKGNTEAFF. The CDR3 coding sequence is TGTGCCAGCAGCCGGGGAAGGAAAAAGGGAAACACTGAAGCTTTCTTT.